These 18 T cell receptor beta chains were sequenced from one sample in a study of blood T cell repertoires in COVID-19 (TCRdb year 2020). Library generation was performed with the immunoSEQ multiplex PCR assay. As stored in TCRdb, this immuneACCESS dataset retains in-frame rearrangements with V and J assigned. A fraction of the clones does not appear; measured against another copy, unresolved V genes explain less than half of the discrepancy, and the remainder lacks a known reason. The sample includes 150,000 to 200,000 clones, with around 85% observed a single time. Approximately 11% of the sample is in the top ten clones. What was sequenced was peripheral blood. The receptor set was obtained from an older woman with COVID-19, enrolled during active disease.

The chain employs TRBV6-5 and TRBJ1-3; tentative D call: TRBD1 (5 bases). The germline V gene encodes CDR1 MNHEY and CDR2 SVGAGI. CDR3 length: 15 amino acids. V lost 3 bases to trimming and J lost 6 bases, with 15 bases between them. The CDR3 DNA is TGTGCCAGCAGTTATTTGGGGGGAAGAGAAAACACCATATATTTT. Its protein is CASSYLGGRENTIYF.

The chain links TRBV7-9 to TRBJ2-7, with 11 nucleotides matching TRBD2. From germline, CDR1 is SEHNR and CDR2 FQNEAQ (reference sequence). The CDR3 has 15 amino acids. The trim removed 6 bases at V and 3 bases at J, leaving 7 bases unmatched. This chain's CDR3 is CASRAGTSGFYEQYF. The CDR3 DNA reads TGTGCCAGCAGGGCCGGGACTAGCGGCTTCTACGAGCAGTACTTC.

V usage is TRBV19 and J usage is TRBJ2-3, with D perhaps TRBD2 (6 bases). Germline lookup yields CDR1 LNHDA and CDR2 SQIVND (reference sequence). The CDR3 length is 16 residues. Trimming stripped 3 bases from V and 3 bases from J, with 16 bases between. The CDR3 here is CASSISSEYPTDTQYF. CDR3 nucleotides: TGTGCCAGTAGTATTTCTAGCGAGTACCCTACAGATACGCAGTATTTT.

Many counts were recorded for this clone. This sequence joins TRBV5-1 and TRBJ2-7; D not resolved. The germline V gene encodes CDR1 SGHRS and CDR2 YFSETQ. This CDR3 has 14 residues. Trimming removed 3 bases at V and 2 bases at J, with 12 bases between. The DNA for the CDR3 is TGCGCCAGCAGCTCGCTCGCCGCGACCTACGAGCAGTACTTC. Translating it yields CASSSLAATYEQYF.

This sequence joins TRBV10-1 and TRBJ2-7; TRBD1 aligns across 9 bases. CDR3 size: 14 residues. Germline CDR1 and CDR2: WNHNN and SYGVQD (reference sequence). CDR3 nucleotide sequence: TGCACGGGACAGGGAAAATCTCCCTCCTACGAGCAGTACTTC. Its protein product is CTGQGKSPSYEQYF.

The rearrangement joins TRBV25-1 to TRBJ1-1; D remains unclear. Germline assignment: CDR1 MGHDK and CDR2 SYGVNS. The V end was cut by 6 bases, the J end by 4 bases, with 12 bases between. The CDR3 runs to 13 residues. CDR3 in DNA: TGTGCCAGCAGGAGACTTTTGGGCACTGAAGCTTTCTTT. Translated: CASRRLLGTEAFF.

The CDR3 loop reads CASSTGTSGRKYNEQFF. DNA for the CDR3: TGTGCCAGCAGCACCGGGACTAGCGGGAGAAAATACAATGAGCAGTTCTTC. The V and J genes are TRBV13 and TRBJ2-1; 14 bases are shared with TRBD2. Germline V gives CDR1 PRHDT, CDR2 FYEKMQ (reference sequence). The CDR3 runs 17 residues. V gave up 5 bases and J gave up 4 bases; unmatched junction bases: 7.

The chain joins TRBV6-5 to TRBJ2-1, with 11 bases aligning to TRBD2. The germline V gene encodes CDR1 MNHEY and CDR2 SVGAGI. V lost 6 bases, J lost 9 bases, and 7 bases stayed unmatched. The CDR3 runs to 14 residues. The CDR3 spells CASRRSGRGAEQFF. CDR3 DNA: TGTGCCAGCAGACGTAGCGGGAGGGGTGCTGAGCAGTTCTTC.

The gene calls are TRBV7-2 and TRBJ2-1, with TRBD2 matching 11 bases. The CDR3 loop spans 18 amino acids. In germline, CDR1 is SGHTA, CDR2 FQGNSA. Trimming at V came to 1 base and at J to 2 bases, leaving 7 bases not matched to a gene. This CDR3 reads CASSLVIGSGRAYNEQFF. CDR3 nucleotides: TGTGCCAGCAGCTTAGTAATCGGTAGCGGGAGGGCCTACAATGAGCAGTTCTTC.

The CDR3 reads CAISDRDRGWRSYEQYF. The CDR3 bases are TGTGCCATCAGTGACCGGGACAGGGGGTGGAGATCCTACGAGCAGTACTTC. The chain employs TRBV10-3 and TRBJ2-7, with 11 positions matching TRBD1. Trimming took 3 bases from V and 1 from J; bases not matched to a gene: 8. CDR3 length: 17 amino acids. CDR1 and CDR2 (germline): ENHRY, SYGVKD.

V is TRBV4-1 and J is TRBJ1-3; TRBD1 matches 9 bases. Germline loops: CDR1 MGHRA, CDR2 YSYEKL. The CDR3 totals 16 residues. Trimming took 0 bases from V and 0 from J; bases not matched to a gene: 0. CDR3 coding DNA: TGCGCCAGCAGCCAAGAGACAGGGGGCTCTGGAAACACCATATATTTT. It specifies CASSQETGGSGNTIYF.

This chain links TRBV6-1 with TRBJ2-7, with 8 bases lining up with TRBD1. The junction had 14 bases not matched to a gene; V was cut back by 4 bases and J by 0 bases. Germline CDR1 is MNHNS and CDR2 is SASEGT. The CDR3 has 18 residues. This CDR3 reads CASSARDRRIYGSYEQYF. For the CDR3, the DNA is TGTGCCAGCAGTGCCCGGGACAGGCGAATTTATGGCTCCTACGAGCAGTACTTC.

CDR3 sequence: CATSRTGTRTDTQYF. The CDR3 region has the DNA TGTGCCACCAGTCGGACAGGGACGCGGACAGATACGCAGTATTTT. V gene TRBV24-1 combines with J gene TRBJ2-3, with TRBD1 identical over 8 bases. Germline loops: CDR1 KGHDR, CDR2 SFDVKD. This CDR3 has 15 residues. After removal of 6 bases from V and 3 bases from J, the junction contained 7 bases not matched to a gene.

V is TRBV9 and J is TRBJ2-7; 11 nucleotides agree with TRBD2. This CDR3 is 16 amino acids long. Germline CDR1 SGDLS, CDR2 YYNGEE. With V trimmed by 0 bases and J by 2 bases, 4 bases remained unmatched. Here the CDR3 reads CASSVGEGLAAYEQYF. DNA of the CDR3: TGTGCCAGCAGCGTAGGAGAGGGACTAGCGGCCTACGAGCAGTACTTC.

This clone was detected once. The rearrangement joins TRBV6-4 to TRBJ1-1; D is possibly TRBD1 (6 bases). Per the germline V gene, CDR1 is MRHNA and CDR2 is SNTAGT. The CDR3 loop spans 13 amino acids. Trimming left V 8 bases short and J 2 bases short, with 12 bases between. The CDR3 reads CASRRTANTEAFF. The CDR3 DNA reads TGTGCCAGCCGTCGGACAGCAAACACTGAAGCTTTCTTT.

This rearrangement joins TRBV18 to TRBJ1-2; 11 nucleotides line up with TRBD1. The CDR3 runs to 15 residues. Germline V lookup: CDR1 KGHSH, CDR2 LQKENI. J lost 4 bases, V lost 6 bases, and 7 bases had no gene match. The CDR3 DNA sequence: TGTGCCAGCTCCCCAGGACAGGGGGCCGTCTATGGCTACACCTTC. Amino acids: CASSPGQGAVYGYTF.

This clone was picked up one time. CDR3 in amino acids: CASSQERAGGANTEAFF. DNA for the CDR3: TGTGCCAGCAGCCAAGAGCGGGCTGGCGGAGCGAACACTGAAGCTTTCTTT. V and J are TRBV4-2 and TRBJ1-1; no clear D gene. From germline, CDR1 is LGHNA and CDR2 YNFKEQ. The CDR3 has 17 amino acids. The V end was cut by 0 bases, the J end by 1 base, with 15 bases between.

V is TRBV11-2 and J is TRBJ2-4, with TRBD2 identical over 11 bases. The CDR3 spans 20 residues. Germline-derived CDR1 and CDR2 are SGHAT and FQNNGV. V lost 0 bases to trimming and J lost 0 bases; unmatched junction nucleotides: 10. The CDR3 protein is CASSLELAGGPNLAKNIQYF. Here the CDR3 DNA reads TGTGCCAGCAGCTTAGAGTTAGCGGGAGGGCCGAATTTAGCCAAAAACATTCAGTACTTC.